Following are 5 T cell receptor beta chains from one sample sequenced in a study of shared clonotypes between healthy human individuals. Measured with immunoSEQ multiplex PCR; TCRdb has only the in-frame clones, and not every one. This sample carries nearly 1 million clones, less than 85% of them seen once, and the ten largest clones take over 1.3%. Sequencing was carried out using memory CD4+ T cells sorted from blood. As for subset: CD45RA-negative fraction. These receptors came from a man aged 18 to 29 in good health.

This clone was seen a few times. The chain joins TRBV6-1 to TRBJ1-1; 7 positions match TRBD1. CDR1 is MNHNS and CDR2 is SASEGT in the germline V gene. This CDR3 is 15 amino acids long. V was clipped by 5 bases and J by 4 bases; unmatched bases: 10. The CDR3 DNA is TGTGCCAGCAGTCAAAGGTGGGACAGCCGCACTGAAGCTTTCTTT. Its protein is CASSQRWDSRTEAFF.

The rearrangement uses TRBV15 and TRBJ2-1; no definite D call. This CDR3 is 15 amino acids long. Germline loops: CDR1 LNHNV, CDR2 YYDKDF (reference sequence). The V end lost 0 bases, the J end lost 4 bases, and 10 bases lay between the germline ends. The CDR3 is CATSRDAAEYNEQFF. In nucleotides, the CDR3 is TGTGCCACCAGCAGAGATGCGGCGGAATACAATGAGCAGTTCTTC.

The rearrangement links TRBV5-1 to TRBJ1-1; TRBD1 agrees at 8 bases. Germline V gene data show CDR1 as SGHRS and CDR2 as YFSETQ. The CDR3 is made up of 15 amino acids. With V trimmed by 7 bases and J by 3 bases, 11 bases remained unmatched. CDR3 residues: CASRAGGAVDTEAFF. For the CDR3, the DNA is TGCGCCAGCCGGGCAGGGGGCGCCGTGGACACTGAAGCTTTCTTT.

This clone was seen more than once but under ten times. J is TRBJ2-1 and V is TRBV5-1; 11 bases map to TRBD2. The CDR3 consists of 15 residues. With V trimmed by 3 bases and J by 6 bases, 5 bases remained unmatched. Germline V gene sequence: CDR1 SGHRS, CDR2 YFSETQ. CDR3: CASSSGTSGINEQFF. The DNA of the CDR3 is TGCGCCAGCAGCTCCGGGACTAGCGGAATCAATGAGCAGTTCTTC.

The chain employs TRBV7-6 and TRBJ2-7; tentatively, D is TRBD1 (5 bases). V was shortened by 1 base and J by 0 bases, with 16 bases between the two germline ends. From germline, CDR1 is SGHVS and CDR2 FNYEAQ. The CDR3 has 17 residues. The CDR3 here is CASSLGGGALSSYEQYF. CDR3 DNA sequence: TGTGCCAGCAGCTTAGGGGGTGGGGCCTTAAGCTCCTACGAGCAGTACTTC.